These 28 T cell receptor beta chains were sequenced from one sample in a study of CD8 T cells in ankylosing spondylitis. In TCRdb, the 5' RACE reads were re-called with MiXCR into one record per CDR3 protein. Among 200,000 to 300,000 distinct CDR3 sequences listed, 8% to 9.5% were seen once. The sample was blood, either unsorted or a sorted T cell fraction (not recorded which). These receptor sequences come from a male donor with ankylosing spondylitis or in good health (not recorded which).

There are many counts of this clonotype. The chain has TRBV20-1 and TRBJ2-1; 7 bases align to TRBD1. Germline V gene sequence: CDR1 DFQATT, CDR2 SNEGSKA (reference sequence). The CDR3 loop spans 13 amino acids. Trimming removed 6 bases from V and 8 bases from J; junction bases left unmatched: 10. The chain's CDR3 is CSATGQPLDEQFF. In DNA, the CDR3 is TGCAGTGCCACGGGACAGCCCCTAGATGAGCAGTTCTTC.

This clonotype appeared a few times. CDR3 region: CASSQYRRGAGGPPGELFF. The DNA for the CDR3 is TGCGCCAGCAGCCAATACAGAAGGGGAGCGGGGGGGCCGCCCGGGGAGCTGTTTTTT. The chain combines TRBV4-3 with TRBJ2-2; 10 nucleotides match TRBD2. Germline loops: CDR1 LGHNA, CDR2 YSLEER. V dropped 2 bases and J dropped 6; count of bases not matched to a gene: 15. The CDR3 spans 19 residues.

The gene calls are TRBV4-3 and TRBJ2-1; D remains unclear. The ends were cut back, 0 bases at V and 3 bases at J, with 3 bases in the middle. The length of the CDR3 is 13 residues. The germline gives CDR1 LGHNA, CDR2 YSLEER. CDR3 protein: CASSQDLYNEQFF. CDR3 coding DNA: TGCGCCAGCAGCCAAGACCTCTACAATGAGCAGTTCTTC.

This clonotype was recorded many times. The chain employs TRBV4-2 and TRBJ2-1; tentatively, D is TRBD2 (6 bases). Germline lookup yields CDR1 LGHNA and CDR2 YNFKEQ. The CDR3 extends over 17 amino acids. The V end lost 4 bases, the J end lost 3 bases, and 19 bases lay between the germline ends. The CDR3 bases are TGTGCCAGCAGCCGTTCCCCGGGACTCAAGATCTACAATGAGCAGTTCTTC. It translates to CASSRSPGLKIYNEQFF.

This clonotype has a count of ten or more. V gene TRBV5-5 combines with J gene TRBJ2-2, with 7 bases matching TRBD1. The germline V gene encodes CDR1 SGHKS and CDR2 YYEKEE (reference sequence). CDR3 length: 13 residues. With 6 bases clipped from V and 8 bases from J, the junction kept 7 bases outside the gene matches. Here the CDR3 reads CASTSDRAGELFF. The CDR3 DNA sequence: TGTGCCAGCACCTCAGACAGGGCAGGGGAGCTGTTTTTT.

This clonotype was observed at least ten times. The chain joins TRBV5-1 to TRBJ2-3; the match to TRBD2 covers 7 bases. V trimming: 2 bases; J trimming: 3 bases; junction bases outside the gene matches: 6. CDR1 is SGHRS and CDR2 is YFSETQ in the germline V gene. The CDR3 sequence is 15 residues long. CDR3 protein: CASSFTGGGTDTQYF. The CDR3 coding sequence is TGCGCCAGCAGCTTTACCGGGGGAGGGACAGATACGCAGTATTTT.

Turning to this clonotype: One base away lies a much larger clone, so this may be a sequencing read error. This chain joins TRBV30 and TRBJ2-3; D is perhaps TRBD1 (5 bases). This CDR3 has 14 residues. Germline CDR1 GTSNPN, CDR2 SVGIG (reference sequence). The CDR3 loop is CAWSVPGPTGTQYF. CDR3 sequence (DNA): TGTGCCTGGAGTGTCCCGGGTCCCACAGGTACGCAGTATTTT.

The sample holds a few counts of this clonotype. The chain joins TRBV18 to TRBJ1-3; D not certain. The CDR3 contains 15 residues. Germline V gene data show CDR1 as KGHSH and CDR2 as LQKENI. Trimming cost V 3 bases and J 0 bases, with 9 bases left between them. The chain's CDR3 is CASSPSRTSGNTIYF. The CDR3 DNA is TGTGCCAGCTCACCCTCCCGGACCTCTGGAAACACCATATATTTT.

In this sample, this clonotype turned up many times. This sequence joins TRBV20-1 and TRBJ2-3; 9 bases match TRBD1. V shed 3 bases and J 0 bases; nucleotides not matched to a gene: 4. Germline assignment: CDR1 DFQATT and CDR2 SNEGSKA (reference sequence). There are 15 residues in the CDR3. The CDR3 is CSARSGQGSTDTQYF. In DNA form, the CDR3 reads TGCAGTGCTAGGAGTGGACAGGGGAGCACAGATACGCAGTATTTT.

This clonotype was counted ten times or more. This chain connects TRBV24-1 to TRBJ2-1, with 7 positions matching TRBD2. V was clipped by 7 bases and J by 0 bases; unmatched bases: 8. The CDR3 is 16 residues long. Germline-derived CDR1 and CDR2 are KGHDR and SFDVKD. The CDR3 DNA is TGTGCCACCAGCCTCACTAGCGCCCGCTCCTACAATGAGCAGTTCTTC. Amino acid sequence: CATSLTSARSYNEQFF.

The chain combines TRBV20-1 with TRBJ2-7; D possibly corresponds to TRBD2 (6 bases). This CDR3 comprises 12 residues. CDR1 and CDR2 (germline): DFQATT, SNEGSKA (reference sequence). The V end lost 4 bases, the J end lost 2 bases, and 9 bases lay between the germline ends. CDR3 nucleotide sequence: TGCAGTGCTAAGGACTACCCCTACGAGCAGTACTTC. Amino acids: CSAKDYPYEQYF.

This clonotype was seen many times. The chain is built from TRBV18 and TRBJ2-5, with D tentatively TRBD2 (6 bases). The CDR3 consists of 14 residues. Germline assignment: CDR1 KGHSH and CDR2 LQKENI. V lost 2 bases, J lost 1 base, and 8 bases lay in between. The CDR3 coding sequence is TGTGCCAGCTCACCAAGGGGAGGCCAAGAGACCCAGTACTTC. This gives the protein CASSPRGGQETQYF.

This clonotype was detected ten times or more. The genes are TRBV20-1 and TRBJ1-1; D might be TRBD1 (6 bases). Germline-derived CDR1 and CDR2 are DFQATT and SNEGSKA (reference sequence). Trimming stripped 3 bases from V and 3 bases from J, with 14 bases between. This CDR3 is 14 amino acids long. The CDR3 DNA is TGCAGTGCTAGGTCGGGGGGCGGATACACTGAAGCTTTCTTT. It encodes CSARSGGGYTEAFF.

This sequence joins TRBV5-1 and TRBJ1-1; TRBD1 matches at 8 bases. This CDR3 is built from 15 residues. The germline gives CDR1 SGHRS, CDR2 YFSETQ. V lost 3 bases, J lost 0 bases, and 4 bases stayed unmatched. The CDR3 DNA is TGCGCCAGCAGCTGGAGACAGGGGTTGAACACTGAAGCTTTCTTT. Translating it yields CASSWRQGLNTEAFF. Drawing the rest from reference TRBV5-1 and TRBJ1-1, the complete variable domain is KAGVTQTPRYLIKTRGQQVTLSCSPISGHRSVSWYQQTPGQGLQFLFEYFSETQRNKGNFPGRFSGRQFSNSRSEMNVSTLELGDSALYLCASSWRQGLNTEAFFGQGTRLTVV.

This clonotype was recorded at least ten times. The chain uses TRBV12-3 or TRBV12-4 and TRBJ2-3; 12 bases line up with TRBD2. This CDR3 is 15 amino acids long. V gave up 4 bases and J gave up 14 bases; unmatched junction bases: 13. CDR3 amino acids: CASSSPGTSGWIRYF. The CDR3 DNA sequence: TGTGCCAGCAGTTCTCCCGGGACTAGCGGGTGGATTCGGTATTTT.

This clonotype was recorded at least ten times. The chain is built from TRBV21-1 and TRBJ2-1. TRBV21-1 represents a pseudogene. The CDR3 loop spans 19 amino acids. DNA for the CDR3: TGTGCCAGCAGCAAAGTAGGTCGGCACGGAGGGATCGCCTACAATGAGCAGTTCTTC. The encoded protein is CASSKVGRHGGIAYNEQFF.

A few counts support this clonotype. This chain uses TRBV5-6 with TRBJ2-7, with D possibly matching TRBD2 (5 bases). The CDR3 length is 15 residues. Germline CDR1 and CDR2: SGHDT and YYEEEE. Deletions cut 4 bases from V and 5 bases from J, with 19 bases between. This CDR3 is CASSLPPGRPHEQYF. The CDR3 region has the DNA TGTGCCAGCAGCCTACCCCCTGGGAGACCCCACGAGCAGTACTTC.

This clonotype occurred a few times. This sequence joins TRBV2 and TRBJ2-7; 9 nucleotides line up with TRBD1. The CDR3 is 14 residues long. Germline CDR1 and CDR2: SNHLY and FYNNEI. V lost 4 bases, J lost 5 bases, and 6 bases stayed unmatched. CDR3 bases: TGTGCCAGCAGTGGACAGGGGGGTAGCGACGAGCAGTACTTC. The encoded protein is CASSGQGGSDEQYF. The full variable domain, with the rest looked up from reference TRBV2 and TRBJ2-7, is EPEVTQTPSHQVTQMGQEVILRCVPISNHLYFYWYRQILGQKVEFLVSFYNNEISEKSEIFDDQFSVERPDGSNFTLKIRSTKLEDSAMYFCASSGQGGSDEQYFGPGTRLTVT.

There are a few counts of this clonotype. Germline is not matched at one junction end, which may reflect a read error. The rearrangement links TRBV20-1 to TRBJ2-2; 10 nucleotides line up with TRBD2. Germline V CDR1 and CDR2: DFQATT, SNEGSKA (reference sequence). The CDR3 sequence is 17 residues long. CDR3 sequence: CCARRLAGAPDTGELFF. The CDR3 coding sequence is TGCTGTGCTAGGAGGCTAGCGGGGGCCCCGGACACCGGGGAGCTGTTTTTT.

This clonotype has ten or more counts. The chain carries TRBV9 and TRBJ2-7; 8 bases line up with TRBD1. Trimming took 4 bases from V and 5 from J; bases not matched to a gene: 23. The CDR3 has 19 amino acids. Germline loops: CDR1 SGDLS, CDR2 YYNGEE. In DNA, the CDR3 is TGTGCCAGCAGCCCCCGGGTGGCGAGGACAGGGAGTTTGTTCCACGAGCAGTACTTC. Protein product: CASSPRVARTGSLFHEQYF.

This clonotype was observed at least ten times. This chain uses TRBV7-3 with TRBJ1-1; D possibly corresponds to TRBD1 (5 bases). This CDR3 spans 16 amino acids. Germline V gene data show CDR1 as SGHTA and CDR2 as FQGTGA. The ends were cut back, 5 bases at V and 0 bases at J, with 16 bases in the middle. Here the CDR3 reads CASSPRQLLLNTEAFF. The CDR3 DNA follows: TGTGCCAGCAGCCCTCGACAGTTACTACTGAACACTGAAGCTTTCTTT.

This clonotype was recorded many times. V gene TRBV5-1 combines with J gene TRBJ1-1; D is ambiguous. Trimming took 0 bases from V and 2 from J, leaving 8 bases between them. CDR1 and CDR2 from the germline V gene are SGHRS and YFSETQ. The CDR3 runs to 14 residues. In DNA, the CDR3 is TGCGCCAGCAGCTTGGACGGCGGAAACACTGAAGCTTTCTTT. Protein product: CASSLDGGNTEAFF.

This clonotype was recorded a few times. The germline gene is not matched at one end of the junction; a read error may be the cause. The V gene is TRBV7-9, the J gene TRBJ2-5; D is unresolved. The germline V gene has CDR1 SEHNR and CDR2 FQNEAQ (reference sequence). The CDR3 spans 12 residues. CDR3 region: CASSPYHETQYF. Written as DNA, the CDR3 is TGTGCCAGCAGCCCGTACCATGAGACCCAGTACTTC.

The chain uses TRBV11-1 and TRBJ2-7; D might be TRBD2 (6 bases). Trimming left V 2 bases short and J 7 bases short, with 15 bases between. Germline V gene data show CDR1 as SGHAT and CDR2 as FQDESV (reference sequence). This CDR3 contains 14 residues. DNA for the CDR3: TGTGCCAGCAGCTTACCGGGGGAAGTTTTGGAGCAGTACTTC. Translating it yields CASSLPGEVLEQYF.

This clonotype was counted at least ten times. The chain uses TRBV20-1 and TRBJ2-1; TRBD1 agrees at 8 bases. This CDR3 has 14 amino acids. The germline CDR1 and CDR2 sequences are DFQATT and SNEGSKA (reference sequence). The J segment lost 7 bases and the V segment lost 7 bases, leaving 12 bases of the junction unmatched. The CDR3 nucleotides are TGCAGTGGGCAGGGGGCGACGACTTGGAATGAGCAGTTCTTC. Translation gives CSGQGATTWNEQFF.

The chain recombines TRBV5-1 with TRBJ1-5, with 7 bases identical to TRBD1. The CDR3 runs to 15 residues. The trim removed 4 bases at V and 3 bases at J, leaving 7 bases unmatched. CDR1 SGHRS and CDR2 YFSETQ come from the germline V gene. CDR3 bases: TGCGCCAGCAGCATCACAGGGGATTACAATCAGCCCCAGCATTTT. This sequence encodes CASSITGDYNQPQHF. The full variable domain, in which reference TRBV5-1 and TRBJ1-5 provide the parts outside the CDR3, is KAGVTQTPRYLIKTRGQQVTLSCSPISGHRSVSWYQQTPGQGLQFLFEYFSETQRNKGNFPGRFSGRQFSNSRSEMNVSTLELGDSALYLCASSITGDYNQPQHFGDGTRLSIL.

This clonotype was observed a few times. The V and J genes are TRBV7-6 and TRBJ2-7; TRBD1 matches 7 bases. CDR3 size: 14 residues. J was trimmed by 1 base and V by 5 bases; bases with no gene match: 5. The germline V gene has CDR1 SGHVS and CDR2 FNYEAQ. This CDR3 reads CASSRTGASYEQYF. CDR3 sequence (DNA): TGTGCCAGCAGCCGTACAGGGGCGTCCTACGAGCAGTACTTC.

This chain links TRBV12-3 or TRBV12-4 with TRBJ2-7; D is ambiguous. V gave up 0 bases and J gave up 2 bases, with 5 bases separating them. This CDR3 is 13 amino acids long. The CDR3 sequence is CASSLALTYEQYF. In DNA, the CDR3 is TGTGCCAGCAGTTTAGCCCTTACCTACGAGCAGTACTTC.